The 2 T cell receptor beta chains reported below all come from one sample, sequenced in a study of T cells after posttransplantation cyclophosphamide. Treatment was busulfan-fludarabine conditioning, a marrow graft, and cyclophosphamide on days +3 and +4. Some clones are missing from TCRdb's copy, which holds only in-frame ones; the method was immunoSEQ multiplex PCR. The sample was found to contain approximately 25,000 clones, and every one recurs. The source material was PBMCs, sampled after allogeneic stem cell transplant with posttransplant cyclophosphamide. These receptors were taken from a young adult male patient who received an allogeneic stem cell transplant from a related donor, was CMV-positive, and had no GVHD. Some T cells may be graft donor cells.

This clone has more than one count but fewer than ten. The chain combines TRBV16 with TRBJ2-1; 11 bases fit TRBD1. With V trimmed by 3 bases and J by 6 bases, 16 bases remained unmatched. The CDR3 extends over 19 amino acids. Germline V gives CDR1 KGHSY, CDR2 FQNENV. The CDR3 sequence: CASSHDTAAGQGALNEQFF. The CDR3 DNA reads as TGTGCCAGCAGCCATGATACAGCCGCAGGACAGGGGGCGCTCAATGAGCAGTTCTTC. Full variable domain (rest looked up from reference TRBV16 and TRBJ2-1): GEEVAQTPKHLVRGEGQKAKLYCAPIKGHSYVFWYQQVLKNEFKFLISFQNENVFDETGMPKERFSAKCLPNSPCSLEIQATKLEDSAVYFCASSHDTAAGQGALNEQFFGPGTRLTVL.

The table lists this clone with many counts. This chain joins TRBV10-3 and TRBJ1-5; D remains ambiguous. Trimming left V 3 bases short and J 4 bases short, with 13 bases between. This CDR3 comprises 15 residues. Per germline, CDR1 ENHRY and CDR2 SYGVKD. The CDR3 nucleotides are TGTGCCATCAGTGATTTTCAGGTACCGAATCAGCCCCAGCATTTT. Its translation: CAISDFQVPNQPQHF.